These 20 T cell receptor beta chains were all obtained from the same sample, sequenced in a study of CD8+CD57+ T cells in acquired aplastic anemia. The TCR beta profiling, which covered VDJ combination and CDR3 sequence, was carried out using genomic DNA as the template. TCRdb processed the reads anew with MiXCR; each CDR3 protein has one entry. This sample yields hundreds of thousands of distinct CDR3 sequences, of which around 45% are seen a single time; roughly 8% belongs to the top ten. For sequencing, patients were chosen who had shown expansion of CD8+CD57+ cells by flow cytometry. The sample taken for sequencing was sorted CD4+, CD8+, or CD8+CD57+ T cells (not recorded which) from PBMCs. The receptors were gathered from a human donor with aplastic anemia.

This clonotype has at least ten counts. This CDR3 reads CASRPLGQPDTQYF. For the CDR3, the DNA is TGTGCCAGCAGACCCCTGGGACAGCCAGATACGCAGTATTTT. V usage is TRBV12-3 or TRBV12-4 and J usage is TRBJ2-3; 7 nucleotides agree with TRBD1. This CDR3 region has 14 residues. V lost 6 bases, J lost 4 bases, and 7 bases stayed unmatched.

The table lists this clonotype with a few counts. This chain uses TRBV27 with TRBJ2-7, with TRBD2 matching over 7 bases. J was trimmed by 0 bases and V by 6 bases; bases with no gene match: 8. The CDR3 is 15 amino acids. Germline CDR1 and CDR2: MNHEY and SMNVEV (reference sequence). The CDR3 is CASSENGRPSYEQYF. For the CDR3, the DNA is TGTGCCAGCAGCGAAAACGGGAGGCCCTCCTACGAGCAGTACTTC.

This clonotype was seen once. The chain uses TRBV2 and TRBJ2-7; TRBD2 matches 14 bases. CDR3 length: 12 amino acids. CDR1 is SNHLY, CDR2 FYNNEI, per germline. V lost 8 bases and J lost 6; bases outside the gene matches: 0. CDR3 loop: CASGTSGSEQYF. The CDR3 DNA reads as TGTGCCAGCGGGACTAGCGGGAGCGAGCAGTACTTC.

V gene TRBV20-1 combines with J gene TRBJ1-5; possible D gene TRBD1, 5 bases. V lost 5 bases to trimming and J lost 5 bases, with 22 bases between them. Germline values: CDR1 DFQATT, CDR2 SNEGSKA (reference sequence). The length of the CDR3 is 16 residues. CDR3 residues: CSAPLPGARSDQPQHF. The CDR3 nucleotides are TGCAGTGCTCCCCTGCCCGGGGCCCGCTCTGATCAGCCCCAGCATTTT.

This chain connects TRBV24-1 to TRBJ2-7; TRBD1 is a possible D gene (6 bases). CDR1 KGHDR and CDR2 SFDVKD come from the germline V gene. Trimming removed 6 bases from V and 6 bases from J, with 14 bases in between. CDR3 length: 13 amino acids. CDR3 DNA sequence: TGTGCCACCAGTCCTACAGGGTACGGCGAGCAGTACTTC. It is translated as CATSPTGYGEQYF.

This clonotype was counted at least ten times. The chain joins TRBV19 to TRBJ2-3; 13 bases are a match to TRBD2. CDR3 length: 16 amino acids. CDR1 is LNHDA, CDR2 SQIVND, per germline (reference sequence). Losses at the gene ends were 5 bases for V and 6 bases for J; bases not matched to a gene: 8. Here the CDR3 reads CASSQSGTSGADTQYF. In DNA form, the CDR3 reads TGTGCCAGTAGTCAGTCCGGGACTAGCGGGGCGGATACGCAGTATTTT.

V usage is TRBV3-1 and J usage is TRBJ1-6, with D unresolved. Germline assignment: CDR1 LGHDT and CDR2 YNNKEL (reference sequence). This CDR3 is 17 amino acids long. V lost 5 bases, J lost 0 bases, and 14 bases lay in between. Written as DNA, the CDR3 is TGTGCCAGCAGCTCATCCTCAGCGAGCTCCTATAATTCACCCCTCCACTTT. Translation gives CASSSSSASSYNSPLHF.

This chain links TRBV15 with TRBJ2-7; possibly TRBD2 for D (6 bases). This CDR3 region has 13 residues. The V end lost 4 bases, the J end lost 3 bases, and 10 bases lay between the germline ends. The germline CDR1 and CDR2 sequences are LNHNV and YYDKDF (reference sequence). CDR3 DNA sequence: TGTGCCACCAGCAACGGGGGAAACTACGAGCAGTACGTC. Translation: CATSNGGNYEQYV.

Ten or more counts support this clonotype. The chain uses TRBV11-2 and TRBJ2-7, with 8 nucleotides matching TRBD1. This CDR3 has 14 residues. Germline V lookup: CDR1 SGHAT, CDR2 FQNNGV. The V and J ends lost 5 bases and 2 bases, in that order; junction bases with no gene match: 5. CDR3 in DNA: TGTGCCAGCAGCACCTGGGACAGGACCTACGAGCAGTACTTC. Translation: CASSTWDRTYEQYF. Drawing the rest from reference TRBV11-2 and TRBJ2-7, the complete variable domain is EAGVAQSPRYKIIEKRQSVAFWCNPISGHATLYWYQQILGQGPKLLIQFQNNGVVDDSQLPKDRFSAERLKGVDSTLKIQPAKLEDSAVYLCASSTWDRTYEQYFGPGTRLTVT.

J is TRBJ2-3 and V is TRBV6-5; D not certain. The CDR3 is 13 residues long. V gave up 6 bases and J gave up 2 bases, with 9 bases separating them. Germline V gives CDR1 MNHEY, CDR2 SVGAGI. The CDR3 here is CASSHPNTDTQYF. The CDR3 DNA follows: TGTGCCAGCAGCCATCCCAACACAGATACGCAGTATTTT.

The chain uses TRBV25-1 and TRBJ2-2; 11 positions agree with TRBD2. The V segment lost 6 bases and the J segment 6 bases; nucleotides outside the gene matches: 12. Germline CDR1 MGHDK, CDR2 SYGVNS. The CDR3 sequence is 17 residues long. CDR3 amino acids: CASSGSSGGPAPGELFF. The DNA of the CDR3 is TGTGCCAGCAGCGGGTCTAGCGGGGGGCCAGCCCCCGGGGAGCTGTTTTTT.

This clonotype was found a few times. CDR3 amino acids: CASSDRGTLTYEQYF. The CDR3, as DNA: TGTGCCAGCAGTGACCGCGGGACATTAACCTACGAGCAGTACTTC. The V call is TRBV27, the J call TRBJ2-7; tentatively, D is TRBD1 or TRBD2 (6 bases each). V gave up 5 bases and J gave up 2 bases, with 16 bases separating them. Looked up from germline, CDR1 is MNHEY and CDR2 is SMNVEV (reference sequence). This CDR3 spans 15 amino acids.

This clonotype has a count of ten or more. The V and J genes are TRBV6-2 or TRBV6-3 and TRBJ2-1; 9 nucleotides match TRBD1. V lost 5 bases, J lost 9 bases, and 8 bases stayed unmatched. The CDR3 is made up of 14 amino acids. Germline V gene sequence: CDR1 MNHEY, CDR2 SVGEGT. CDR3 in DNA: TGTGCCAGCAGTCCCGGGACAGGGACGAGTGAGCAGTTCTTC. Protein: CASSPGTGTSEQFF.

This clonotype occurred a few times. A much larger clone lies a single base off, so this may be a read error. The missing conserved phenylalanine or tryptophan at the end of this CDR3 makes a read error likely. This chain links TRBV7-8 with TRBJ1-3; 8 bases are a match to TRBD1. There are 12 residues in the CDR3. Germline loops: CDR1 SGHVS, CDR2 FQNEAQ. Germline trimming cut 5 bases from V and 12 bases from J; bases unmatched to any gene: 6. CDR3 DNA: TGTGCCAGCAGCAGCAACAGGGGGAACATATATCTT. Its translation: CASSSNRGNIYL.

The V call is TRBV6-4, the J call TRBJ2-1; 9 nucleotides align to TRBD2. Trimming took 5 bases from V and 0 from J; bases not matched to a gene: 2. Germline CDR1 reads MRHNA; CDR2 reads SNTAGT. CDR3 length: 15 amino acids. The CDR3 here is CASSSTSGSYNEQFF. For the CDR3, the DNA is TGTGCCAGCAGTTCGACTAGCGGCTCCTACAATGAGCAGTTCTTC.

The rearrangement links TRBV12-5 to TRBJ1-6; tentatively, D is TRBD1 (6 bases). This CDR3 is 14 amino acids long. Germline V gene data show CDR1 as LGHNT and CDR2 as FRNRAP. The CDR3 bases are TGTGCCAGCAGTGAAGGCAGGGGCGTCCGTCTCCTCCACTTT. It is translated as CASSEGRGVRLLHF.

This clonotype was seen repeatedly, ten times or more. DNA for the CDR3: TGCGCCAGCAGCCAAGCAAGAGGGGGGAATCAGCCCCAGCATTTT. As protein: CASSQARGGNQPQHF. The J gene is TRBJ1-5, the V gene TRBV4-3, with D tentatively TRBD1 (6 bases). The ends were cut back, 1 base at V and 4 bases at J, with 11 bases in the middle. The CDR3 is 15 residues long. Germline V CDR1 and CDR2: LGHNA, YSLEER.

At least ten counts were recorded for this clonotype. The CDR3: CATSYGTANYGYTF. The CDR3 DNA reads as TGTGCCACCAGCTATGGTACAGCTAACTATGGCTACACCTTC. The chain recombines TRBV15 with TRBJ1-2; no clear D. Germline lookup yields CDR1 LNHNV and CDR2 YYDKDF (reference sequence). The germline V and J ends were trimmed by 5 bases and 0 bases, with 10 bases remaining between them. The CDR3 runs to 14 residues.

This clonotype was counted between two and nine times. V usage is TRBV18 and J usage is TRBJ2-1; D is perhaps TRBD2 (5 bases). V was trimmed by 4 bases and J by 7 bases, leaving 8 bases between them. Per germline, CDR1 KGHSH and CDR2 LQKENI. This CDR3 has 12 residues. Here the CDR3 reads CASSHTSNEQFF. Here the CDR3 DNA reads TGTGCCAGCTCACACACTAGTAATGAGCAGTTCTTC.

This clonotype was picked up a small number of times. The chain combines TRBV6-1 with TRBJ2-1; 9 bases line up with TRBD2. The length of the CDR3 is 14 residues. Germline V lookup: CDR1 MNHNS, CDR2 SASEGT. The J segment lost 4 bases and the V segment lost 8 bases, leaving 6 bases of the junction unmatched. CDR3 region: CASRSSGSYNEQFF. As DNA, the CDR3 is TGTGCCAGCCGGAGTAGCGGGAGTTACAATGAGCAGTTCTTC.